This TCR beta chain was sequenced for a study of cytomegalovirus exposure and HLA in healthy donors. Findings and limits, study-wide: Later analysis associated a missense DCLRE1C variant with TCR beta V- and J-gene trimming.

As regards this clone: Antigen: not known.

The V gene's germline CDR1 is MGHDK and CDR2 SYGVNS. V was shortened by 1 base and J by 6 bases, with 15 bases between the two germline ends. The CDR3 length is 16 residues. Primers included in the PCR were 60 Vbeta and 13 Jbeta primers. Sequencing used immunoSEQ multiplex PCR; TCRdb keeps in-frame clones, though not all of them. The repertoire holds 96,000 or so clones, with roughly 74% as singletons. The receptor comes from a woman aged 65 to 85 in good health and CMV-seropositive. The gene calls are TRBV25-1 and TRBJ2-2, with D perhaps TRBD2 (6 bases). The sample was PBMCs. DNA for the CDR3: TGTGCCAGCAGTGAATTCGGGGGTACGGGGGCCGGGGAGCTGTTTTTT. Its translation: CASSEFGGTGAGELFF.